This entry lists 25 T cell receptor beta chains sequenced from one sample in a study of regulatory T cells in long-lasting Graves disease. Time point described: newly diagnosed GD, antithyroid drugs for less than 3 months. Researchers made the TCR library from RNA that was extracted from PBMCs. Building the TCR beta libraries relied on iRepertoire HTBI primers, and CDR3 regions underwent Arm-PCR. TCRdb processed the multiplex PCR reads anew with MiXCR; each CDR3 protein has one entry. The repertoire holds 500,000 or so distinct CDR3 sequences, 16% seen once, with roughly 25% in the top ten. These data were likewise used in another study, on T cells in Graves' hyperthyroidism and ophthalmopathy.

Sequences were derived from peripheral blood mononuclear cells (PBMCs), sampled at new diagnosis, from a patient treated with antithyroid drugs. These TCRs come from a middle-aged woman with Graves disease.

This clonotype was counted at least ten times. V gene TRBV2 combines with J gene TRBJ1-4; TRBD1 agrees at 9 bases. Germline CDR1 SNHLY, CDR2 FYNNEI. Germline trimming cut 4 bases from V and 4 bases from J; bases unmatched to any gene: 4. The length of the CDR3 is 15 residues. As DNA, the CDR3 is TGTGCCAGCAGTGGGACAGGGGTAGTTAATGAAAAACTGTTTTTT. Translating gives CASSGTGVVNEKLFF.

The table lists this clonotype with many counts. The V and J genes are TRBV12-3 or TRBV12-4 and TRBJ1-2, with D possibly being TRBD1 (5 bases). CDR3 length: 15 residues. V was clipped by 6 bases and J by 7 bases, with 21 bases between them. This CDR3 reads CASRPGGRDFSGYTF. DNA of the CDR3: TGTGCCAGCAGACCGGGCGGCAGGGATTTTTCTGGCTACACCTTC.

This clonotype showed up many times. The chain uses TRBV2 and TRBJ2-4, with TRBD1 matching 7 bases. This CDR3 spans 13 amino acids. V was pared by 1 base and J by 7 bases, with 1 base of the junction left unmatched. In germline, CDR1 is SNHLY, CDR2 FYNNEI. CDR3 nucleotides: TGTGCCAGCAGTGAAGAGGACAGGAACATTCAGTACTTC. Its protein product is CASSEEDRNIQYF.

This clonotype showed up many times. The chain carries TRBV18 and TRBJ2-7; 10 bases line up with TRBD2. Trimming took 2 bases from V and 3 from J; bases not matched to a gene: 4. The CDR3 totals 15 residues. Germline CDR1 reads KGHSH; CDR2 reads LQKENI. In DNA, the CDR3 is TGTGCCAGCTCACCAGCGGCTAGCGGGGGCTACGAGCAGTACTTC. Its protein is CASSPAASGGYEQYF.

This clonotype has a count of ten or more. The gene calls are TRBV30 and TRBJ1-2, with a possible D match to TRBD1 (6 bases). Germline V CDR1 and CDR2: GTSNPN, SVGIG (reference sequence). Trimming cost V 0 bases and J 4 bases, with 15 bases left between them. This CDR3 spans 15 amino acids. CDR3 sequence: CAWSVVWDKVYGYTF. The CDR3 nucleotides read TGTGCCTGGAGTGTAGTGTGGGACAAGGTCTATGGCTACACCTTC.

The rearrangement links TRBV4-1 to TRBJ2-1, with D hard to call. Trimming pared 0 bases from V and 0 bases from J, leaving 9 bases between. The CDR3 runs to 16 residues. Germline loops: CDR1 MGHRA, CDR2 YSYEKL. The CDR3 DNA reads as TGCGCCAGCAGCCAAGATCCAGGCGGCTCCTACAATGAGCAGTTCTTC. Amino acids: CASSQDPGGSYNEQFF.

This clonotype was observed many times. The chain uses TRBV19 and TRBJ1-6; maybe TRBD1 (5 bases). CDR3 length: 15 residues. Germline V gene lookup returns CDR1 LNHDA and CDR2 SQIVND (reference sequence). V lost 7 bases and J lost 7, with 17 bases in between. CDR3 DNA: TGTGCCAGTATGCGGCGGCAGGGCGAAAATTCACCCCTCCACTTT. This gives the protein CASMRRQGENSPLHF.

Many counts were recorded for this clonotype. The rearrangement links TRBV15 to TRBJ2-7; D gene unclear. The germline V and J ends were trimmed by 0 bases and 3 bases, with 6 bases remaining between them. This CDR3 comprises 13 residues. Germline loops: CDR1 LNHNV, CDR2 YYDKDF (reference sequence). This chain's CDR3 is CATSREAGYEQYF. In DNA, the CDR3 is TGTGCCACCAGCAGAGAGGCTGGCTACGAGCAGTACTTC.

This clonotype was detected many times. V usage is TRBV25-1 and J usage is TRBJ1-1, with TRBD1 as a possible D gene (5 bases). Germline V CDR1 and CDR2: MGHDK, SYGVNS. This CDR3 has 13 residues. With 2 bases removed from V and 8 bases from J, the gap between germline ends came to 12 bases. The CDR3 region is CASSEVRDREAFF. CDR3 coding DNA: TGTGCCAGCAGTGAAGTTCGTGACAGAGAAGCTTTCTTT. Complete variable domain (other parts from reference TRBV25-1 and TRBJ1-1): EADIYQTPRYLVIGTGKKITLECSQTMGHDKMYWYQQDPGMELHLIHYSYGVNSTEKGDLSSESTVSRIRTEHFPLTLESARPSHTSQYLCASSEVRDREAFFGQGTRLTVV.

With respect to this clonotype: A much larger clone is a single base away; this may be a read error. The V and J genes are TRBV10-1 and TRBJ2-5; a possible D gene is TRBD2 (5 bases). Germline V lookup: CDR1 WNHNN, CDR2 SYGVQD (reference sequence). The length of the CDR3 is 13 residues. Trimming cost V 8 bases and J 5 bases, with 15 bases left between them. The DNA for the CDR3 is TGCGCCAGCGGTGGGCTAGCCGGGGAGACCCAGTACTTC. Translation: CASGGLAGETQYF.

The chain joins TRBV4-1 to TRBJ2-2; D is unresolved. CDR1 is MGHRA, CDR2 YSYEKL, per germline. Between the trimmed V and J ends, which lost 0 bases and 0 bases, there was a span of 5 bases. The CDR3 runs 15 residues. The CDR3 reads CASSQDLTNTGELFF. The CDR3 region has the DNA TGCGCCAGCAGCCAAGACCTAACGAACACCGGGGAGCTGTTTTTT.

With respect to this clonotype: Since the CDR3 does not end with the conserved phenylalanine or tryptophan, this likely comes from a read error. The CDR3: CASLGVGYTL. CDR3 coding DNA: TGTGCCTCCCTGGGGGTTGGCTACACCCTC. This chain links TRBV30 with TRBJ1-2, with D possibly being TRBD1 (5 bases). The germline V gene has CDR1 GTSNPN and CDR2 SVGIG (reference sequence). The length of the CDR3 is 10 residues. With 7 bases removed from V and 7 bases from J, the gap between germline ends came to 10 bases.

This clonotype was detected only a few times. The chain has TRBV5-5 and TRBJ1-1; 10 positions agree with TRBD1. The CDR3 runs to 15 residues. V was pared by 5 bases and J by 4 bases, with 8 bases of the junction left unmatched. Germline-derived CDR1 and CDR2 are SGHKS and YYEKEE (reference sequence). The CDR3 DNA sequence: TGTGCCAGCAGTTGGTCGGGACAGGGGCTCACTGAAGCTTTCTTT. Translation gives CASSWSGQGLTEAFF.

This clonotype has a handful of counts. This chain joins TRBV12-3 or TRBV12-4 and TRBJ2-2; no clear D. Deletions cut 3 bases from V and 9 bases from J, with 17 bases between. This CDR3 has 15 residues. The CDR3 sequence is CASSLVGLQVRELFF. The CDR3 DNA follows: TGTGCCAGCAGTTTGGTTGGTCTTCAAGTCCGGGAGCTGTTTTTT.

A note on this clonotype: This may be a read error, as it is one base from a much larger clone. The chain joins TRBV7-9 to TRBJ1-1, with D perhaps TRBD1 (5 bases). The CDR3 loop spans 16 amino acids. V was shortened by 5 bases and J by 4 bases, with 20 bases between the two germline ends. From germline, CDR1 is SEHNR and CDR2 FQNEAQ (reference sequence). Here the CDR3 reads CASSAAGGSPPTEAFF. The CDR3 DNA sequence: TGTGCCAGCAGCGCTGCGGGGGGATCACCCCCCACTGAAGCTTTCTTT. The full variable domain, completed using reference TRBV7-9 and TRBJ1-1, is DTGVSQNPRHKITKRGQNVTFRCDPISEHNRLYWYRQTLGQGPEFLTYFQNEAQLEKSRLLSDRFSAERPKGSFSTLEIQRTEQGDSAMYLCASSAAGGSPPTEAFFGQGTRLTVV.

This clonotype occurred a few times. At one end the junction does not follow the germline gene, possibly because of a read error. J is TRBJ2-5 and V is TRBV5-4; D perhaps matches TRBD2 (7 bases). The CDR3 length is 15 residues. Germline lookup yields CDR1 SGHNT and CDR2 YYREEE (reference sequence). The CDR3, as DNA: TGTGCCAGCAGCGGAGGAATGGGGGGGCTAGAGACCCGGTACTTC. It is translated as CASSGGMGGLETRYF.

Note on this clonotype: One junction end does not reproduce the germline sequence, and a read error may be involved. This CDR3 reads CVTSKNMMGQGSNEKLFF. The CDR3 region has the DNA TGTGTCACCAGCAAAAATATGATGGGACAGGGAAGTAATGAAAAACTGTTTTTT. This chain uses TRBV15 with TRBJ1-4, with 9 bases lining up with TRBD1. CDR3 length equals 18 residues. The germline V gene encodes CDR1 LNHNV and CDR2 YYDKDF (reference sequence).

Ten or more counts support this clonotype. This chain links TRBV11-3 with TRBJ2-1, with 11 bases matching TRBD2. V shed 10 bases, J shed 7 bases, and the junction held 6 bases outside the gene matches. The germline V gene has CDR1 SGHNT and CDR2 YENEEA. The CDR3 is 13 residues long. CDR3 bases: TGTGCCACCTTAGCGGGGGGGGATAATGAGCAGTTCTTC. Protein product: CATLAGGDNEQFF.

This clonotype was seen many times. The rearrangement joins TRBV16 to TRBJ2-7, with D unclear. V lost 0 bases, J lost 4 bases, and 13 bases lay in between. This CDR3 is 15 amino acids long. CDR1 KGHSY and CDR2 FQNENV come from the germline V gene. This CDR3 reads CASSQSLDSGYEQYF. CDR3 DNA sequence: TGTGCCAGCAGCCAATCGCTAGATTCGGGTTACGAGCAGTACTTC.

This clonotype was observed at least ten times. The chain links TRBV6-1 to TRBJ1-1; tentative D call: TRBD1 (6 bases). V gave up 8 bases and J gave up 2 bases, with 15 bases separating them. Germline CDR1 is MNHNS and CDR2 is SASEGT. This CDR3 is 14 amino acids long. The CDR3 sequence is CASGLTGANTEAFF. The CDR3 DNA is TGTGCCAGCGGGTTGACAGGAGCTAACACTGAAGCTTTCTTT.

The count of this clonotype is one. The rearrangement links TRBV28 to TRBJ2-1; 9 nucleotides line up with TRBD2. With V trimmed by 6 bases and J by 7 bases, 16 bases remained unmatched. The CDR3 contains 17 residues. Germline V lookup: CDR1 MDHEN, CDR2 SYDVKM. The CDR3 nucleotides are TGTGCCAGCAGCCGTCTGACTTTGCGGGAGGGCCTGAATGAGCAGTTCTTC. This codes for CASSRLTLREGLNEQFF.

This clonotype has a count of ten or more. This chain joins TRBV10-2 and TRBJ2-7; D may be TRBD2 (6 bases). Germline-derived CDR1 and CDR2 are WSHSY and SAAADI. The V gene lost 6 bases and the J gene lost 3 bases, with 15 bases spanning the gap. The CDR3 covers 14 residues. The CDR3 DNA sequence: TGCGCCAGCAGGGAGGGGCACGGAAACTACGAGCAGTACTTC. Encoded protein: CASREGHGNYEQYF.

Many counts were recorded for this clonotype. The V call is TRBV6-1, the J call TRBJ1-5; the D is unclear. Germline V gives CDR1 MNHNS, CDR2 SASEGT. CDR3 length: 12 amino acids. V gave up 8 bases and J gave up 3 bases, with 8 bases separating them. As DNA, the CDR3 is TGTGCCAGCGACCTAAACAATCAGCCCCAGCATTTT. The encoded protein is CASDLNNQPQHF.

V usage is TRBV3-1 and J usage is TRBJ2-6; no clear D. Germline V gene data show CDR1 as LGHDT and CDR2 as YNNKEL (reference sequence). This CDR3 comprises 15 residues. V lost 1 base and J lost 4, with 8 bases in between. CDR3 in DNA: TGTGCCAGCAGCCAAGTCAGGCCCGGGGCCAACGTCCTGACTTTC. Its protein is CASSQVRPGANVLTF.

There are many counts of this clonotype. The CDR3 here is CAISDSVDRRGTQYF. The DNA for the CDR3 is TGTGCCATCAGTGACTCGGTGGACAGGAGGGGGACCCAGTACTTC. V and J are TRBV10-3 and TRBJ2-5; tentative D call: TRBD1 (7 bases). V lost 3 bases, J lost 7 bases, and 18 bases lay in between. The germline V gene has CDR1 ENHRY and CDR2 SYGVKD. This CDR3 spans 15 amino acids.